This note documents a single T cell receptor (beta chain) sequence. Its antigen remains unknown. These data originate in a study of cytotoxic CD8 clonotypes in ibrutinib-treated CLL. Study as a whole: Specimens for response were gathered following a median about 11 months of therapy, spanning 6 to 36. Samples had a mean of about 250,000 productive templates and 90,000 or so productive rearrangements. Findings of the study overall: Baseline levels of clonality went above those of age-matched healthy donors and moved with circulating CD8+ T-cell counts. Contraction or stability on treatment was seen for public clonotypes, which were uncommon.

Generated by immunoSEQ multiplex PCR, the TCRdb table keeps only in-frame clones and is missing some. Among some 350,000 clones, 60% to 80% were seen once, and the ten largest hold around 6.3%. The CDR3 runs to 15 residues. CDR1 and CDR2 from the germline V gene are LNHDA and SQIVND (reference sequence). V lost 10 bases to trimming and J lost 5 bases; unmatched junction nucleotides: 13. This chain uses TRBV19 with TRBJ2-5; 10 positions match TRBD1. The material sequenced was PBMCs, taken after 36 months of ibrutinib treatment. This sequence was found in a human donor with chronic lymphocytic leukemia. The CDR3 sequence: CATRGTGAARETQYF. The CDR3 nucleotides are TGTGCCACCAGGGGGACAGGGGCGGCTCGGGAGACCCAGTACTTC.